The sequence of this T cell receptor beta chain was determined in a study of blood T cell repertoires in COVID-19. Looking at the study overall: Whether acute or convalescent, the COVID-19 samples came from the United States, Italy and Spain.

This clone has a count of ten or more. Germline V gene sequence: CDR1 SGDLS, CDR2 YYNGEE. This CDR3 is built from 15 residues. Trimming removed 4 bases at V and 0 bases at J, with 14 bases between. Profiled with immunoSEQ multiplex PCR; TCRdb holds only in-frame clones, not every one. The sample holds tens of thousands of clones, just under 85% seen once. This chain uses TRBV9 with TRBJ2-7, with TRBD1 as a possible D gene (6 bases). The sequence was obtained from a man between 65 and 79 years old with acute or convalescent COVID-19. The sequenced material came from peripheral blood. CDR3 in amino acids: CASSPRGGSSYEQYF. Here the CDR3 DNA reads TGTGCCAGCAGCCCTAGAGGGGGAAGCTCCTACGAGCAGTACTTC.